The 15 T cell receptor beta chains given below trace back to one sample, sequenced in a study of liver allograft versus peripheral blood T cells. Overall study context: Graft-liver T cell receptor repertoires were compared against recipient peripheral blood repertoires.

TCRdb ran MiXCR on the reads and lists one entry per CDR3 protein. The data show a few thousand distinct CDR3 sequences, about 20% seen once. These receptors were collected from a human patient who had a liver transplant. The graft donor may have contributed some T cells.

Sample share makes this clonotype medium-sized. CDR3 region: CASSSTGGNQPQHF. The CDR3, as DNA: TGTGCCAGCAGCTCGACAGGGGGCAATCAGCCCCAGCATTTT. The chain employs TRBV6-5 and TRBJ1-5; TRBD1 matches 8 bases. There are 14 residues in the CDR3. J was trimmed by 2 bases and V by 6 bases; bases with no gene match: 3. Germline loops: CDR1 MNHEY, CDR2 SVGAGI.

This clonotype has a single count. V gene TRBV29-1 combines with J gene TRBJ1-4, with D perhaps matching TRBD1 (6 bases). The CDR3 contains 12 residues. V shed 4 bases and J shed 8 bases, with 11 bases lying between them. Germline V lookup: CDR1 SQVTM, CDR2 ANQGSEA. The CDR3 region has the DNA TGCAGCGTTGCCCTGGGGGGCGAAAAACTGTTTTTT. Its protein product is CSVALGGEKLFF.

The CDR3 loop reads CASSTTYRALYEQYF. The CDR3 DNA sequence: TGTGCCAGCAGCACGACGTACAGGGCTTTGTACGAGCAGTACTTC. This chain joins TRBV7-8 and TRBJ2-7, with TRBD1 as a possible D gene (6 bases). This CDR3 region has 15 residues. Germline CDR1 and CDR2: SGHVS and FQNEAQ. V lost 5 bases, J lost 4 bases, and 18 bases lay in between. The full variable domain, its missing parts supplied by reference TRBV7-8 and TRBJ2-7, is GAGVSQSPRYKVAKRGQDVALRCDPISGHVSLFWYQQALGQGPEFLTYFQNEAQLDKSGLPSDRFFAERPEGSVSTLKIQRTQQEDSAVYLCASSTTYRALYEQYFGPGTRLTVT.

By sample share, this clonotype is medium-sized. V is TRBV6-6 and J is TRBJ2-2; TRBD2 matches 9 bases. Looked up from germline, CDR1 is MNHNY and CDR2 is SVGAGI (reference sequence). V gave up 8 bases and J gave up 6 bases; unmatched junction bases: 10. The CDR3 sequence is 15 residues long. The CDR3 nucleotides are TGTGCCAGCCTAGTTGGCGGGGGGGCCCCCGGGGAGCTGTTTTTT. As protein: CASLVGGGAPGELFF.

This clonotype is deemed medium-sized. The CDR3 sequence: CATSREQGINQPQHF. The CDR3 bases are TGTGCCACCAGCAGAGAGCAGGGAATAAATCAGCCCCAGCATTTT. This chain joins TRBV15 and TRBJ1-5; D may be TRBD1 (5 bases). The CDR3 runs 15 residues. V was clipped by 0 bases and J by 4 bases, with 10 bases between them. Germline V gene lookup returns CDR1 LNHNV and CDR2 YYDKDF (reference sequence).

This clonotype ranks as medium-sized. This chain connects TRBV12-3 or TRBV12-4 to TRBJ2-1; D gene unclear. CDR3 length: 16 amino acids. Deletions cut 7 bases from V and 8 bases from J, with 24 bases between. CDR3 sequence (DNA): TGTGCCAGCAACGGACGACGAGGCAAAGGAGCCGATGAGCAGTTCTTC. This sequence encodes CASNGRRGKGADEQFF.

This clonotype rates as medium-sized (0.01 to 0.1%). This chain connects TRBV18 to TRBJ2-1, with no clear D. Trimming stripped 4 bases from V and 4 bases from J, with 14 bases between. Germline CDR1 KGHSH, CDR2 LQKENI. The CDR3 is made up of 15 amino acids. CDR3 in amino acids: CASSRQPATYNEQFF. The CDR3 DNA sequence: TGTGCCAGCTCACGCCAGCCCGCAACTTACAATGAGCAGTTCTTC.

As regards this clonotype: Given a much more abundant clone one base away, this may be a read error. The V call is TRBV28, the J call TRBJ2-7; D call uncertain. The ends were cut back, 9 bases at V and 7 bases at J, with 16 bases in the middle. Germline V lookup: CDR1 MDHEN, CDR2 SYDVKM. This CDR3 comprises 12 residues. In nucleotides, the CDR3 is TGTGCCAGTACAACACTCTACAATGAGCAGTACTTC. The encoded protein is CASTTLYNEQYF.

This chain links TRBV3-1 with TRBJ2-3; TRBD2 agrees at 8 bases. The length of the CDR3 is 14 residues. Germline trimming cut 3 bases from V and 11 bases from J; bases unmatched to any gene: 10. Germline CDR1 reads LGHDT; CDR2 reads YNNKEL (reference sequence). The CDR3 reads CASSQVPAGEGQYF. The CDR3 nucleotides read TGTGCCAGCAGCCAGGTACCAGCGGGAGAGGGGCAGTATTTT.

The DNA of the CDR3 is TGCAGTGCTAGGACAGGGCTAAGCTCCTATAATTCACCCCTCCACTTT. It is translated as CSARTGLSSYNSPLHF. V usage is TRBV20-1 and J usage is TRBJ1-6; 7 positions agree with TRBD1. The CDR3 covers 16 residues. Germline V gene lookup returns CDR1 DFQATT and CDR2 SNEGSKA (reference sequence). V was clipped by 3 bases and J by 0 bases; unmatched bases: 5.

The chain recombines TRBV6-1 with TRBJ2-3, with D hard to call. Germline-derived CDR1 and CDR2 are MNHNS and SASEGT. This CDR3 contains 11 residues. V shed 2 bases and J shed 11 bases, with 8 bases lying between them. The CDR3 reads CASSEIRGQYF. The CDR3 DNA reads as TGTGCCAGCAGTGAAATCCGTGGGCAGTATTTT.

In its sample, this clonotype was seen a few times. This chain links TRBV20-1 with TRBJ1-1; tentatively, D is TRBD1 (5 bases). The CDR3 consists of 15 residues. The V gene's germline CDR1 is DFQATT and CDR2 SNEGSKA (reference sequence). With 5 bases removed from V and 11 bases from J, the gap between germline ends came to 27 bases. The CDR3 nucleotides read TGCAGTGCTGGATTCTCGGGTCTCGGGGCCCTGAAGGCTTTCTTT. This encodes CSAGFSGLGALKAFF.

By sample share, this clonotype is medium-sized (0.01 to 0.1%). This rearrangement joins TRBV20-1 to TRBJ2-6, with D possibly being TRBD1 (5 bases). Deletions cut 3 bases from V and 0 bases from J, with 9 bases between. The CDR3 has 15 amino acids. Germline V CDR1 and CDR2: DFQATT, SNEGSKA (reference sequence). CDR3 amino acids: CSARGQNSGANVLTF. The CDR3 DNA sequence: TGCAGTGCTAGGGGGCAGAACTCTGGGGCCAACGTCCTGACTTTC.

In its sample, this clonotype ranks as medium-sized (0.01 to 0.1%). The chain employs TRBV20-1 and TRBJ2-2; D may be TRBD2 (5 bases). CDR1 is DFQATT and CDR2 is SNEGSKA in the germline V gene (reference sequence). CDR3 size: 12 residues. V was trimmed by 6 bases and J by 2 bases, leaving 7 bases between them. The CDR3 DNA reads TGCAGTGCCAGACTAAACACCGGGGAGCTGTTTTTT. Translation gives CSARLNTGELFF.

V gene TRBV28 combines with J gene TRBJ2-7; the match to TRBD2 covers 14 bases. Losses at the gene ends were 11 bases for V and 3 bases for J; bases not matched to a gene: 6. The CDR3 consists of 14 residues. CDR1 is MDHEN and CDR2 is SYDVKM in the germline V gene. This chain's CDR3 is CALGTSGRVYEQYF. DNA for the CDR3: TGTGCCCTCGGGACTAGCGGGAGAGTCTACGAGCAGTACTTC. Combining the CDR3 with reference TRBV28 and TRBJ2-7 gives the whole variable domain DVKVTQSSRYLVKRTGEKVFLECVQDMDHENMFWYRQDPGLGLRLIYFSYDVKMKEKGDIPEGYSVSREKKERFSLILESASTNQTSMYLCALGTSGRVYEQYFGPGTRLTVT.